This entry describes one T cell receptor (beta chain). The antigen remains unidentified. The timepoints at which blood was sampled were baseline, cycle 4 day 1, and cycle 7 day 1. J was trimmed by 5 bases and V by 1 base; bases with no gene match: 5. The germline V gene has CDR1 SEHNR and CDR2 FQNEAQ (reference sequence). CDR3 length: 15 amino acids. The protocol was immunoSEQ multiplex PCR, while the TCRdb copy is restricted to in-frame clones and leaves out a portion. The data hold about 62,000 clones, with 80% to 95% observed a single time. These data belong to a study of OX40 agonist ivuxolimab in advanced cancers. Overall study context: Dose-escalation patients had hepatocellular carcinoma, melanoma, renal cell or head and neck cancer. Therapy given before enrollment (anti-PD-1, anti-PD-L1 or anti-CTLA-4) was allowed, and approximately 40% had some.

Study observations and caveats: The study found among the lowest clonal expansion in partial responders at 0.1-3.0 mg/kg.

The sequence came from an adult with an advanced solid tumor such as melanoma, head and neck, liver or kidney cancer. The V call is TRBV7-9, the J call TRBJ2-5, with TRBD2 matching over 9 bases. The material sequenced was CD4+ or CD8+ T cells sorted from blood, taken in a trial of the OX40 agonist ivuxolimab. In DNA form, the CDR3 reads TGTGCCAGCAGCTTAGAGGGCGGGAGGGCGGAGACCCAGTACTTC. Translation: CASSLEGGRAETQYF.